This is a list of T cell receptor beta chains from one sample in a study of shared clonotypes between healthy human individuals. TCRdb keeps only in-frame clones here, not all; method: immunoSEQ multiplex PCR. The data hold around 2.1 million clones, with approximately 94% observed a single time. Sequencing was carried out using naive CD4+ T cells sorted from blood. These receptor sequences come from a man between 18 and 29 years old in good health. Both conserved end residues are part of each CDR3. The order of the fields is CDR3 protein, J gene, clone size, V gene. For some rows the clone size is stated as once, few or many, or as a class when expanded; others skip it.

CASSLQYSGSRETQYF	TRBJ2-5	-	TRBV7-2
CASSSQSTGELFF	TRBJ2-2	-	TRBV11-3
CASSLLAGGVTDTQYF	TRBJ2-3	-	TRBV11-3
CASSSVGVETQYF	TRBJ2-5	-	TRBV5-4
CASSYSMWAGTEAFF	TRBJ1-1	-	TRBV6-5
CASSDRGYNEQFF	TRBJ2-1	-	TRBV2
CASSVAPGGPTGYTF	TRBJ1-2	-	TRBV9
CASSQGGLKGQYF	TRBJ2-7	-	TRBV4-1
CASSRDGHSGANVLTF	TRBJ2-6	-	TRBV4-1
CASSQDLWGLGSEQYF	TRBJ2-7	-	TRBV4-1
CSVEGLTYEQYF	TRBJ2-7	once	TRBV29-1
CAISDWTDPYEQYF	TRBJ2-7	-	TRBV10-3
CASSPRGFGGTDTQYF	TRBJ2-3	-	TRBV5-1
CASSMQGQAGNTIYF	TRBJ1-3	-	TRBV19